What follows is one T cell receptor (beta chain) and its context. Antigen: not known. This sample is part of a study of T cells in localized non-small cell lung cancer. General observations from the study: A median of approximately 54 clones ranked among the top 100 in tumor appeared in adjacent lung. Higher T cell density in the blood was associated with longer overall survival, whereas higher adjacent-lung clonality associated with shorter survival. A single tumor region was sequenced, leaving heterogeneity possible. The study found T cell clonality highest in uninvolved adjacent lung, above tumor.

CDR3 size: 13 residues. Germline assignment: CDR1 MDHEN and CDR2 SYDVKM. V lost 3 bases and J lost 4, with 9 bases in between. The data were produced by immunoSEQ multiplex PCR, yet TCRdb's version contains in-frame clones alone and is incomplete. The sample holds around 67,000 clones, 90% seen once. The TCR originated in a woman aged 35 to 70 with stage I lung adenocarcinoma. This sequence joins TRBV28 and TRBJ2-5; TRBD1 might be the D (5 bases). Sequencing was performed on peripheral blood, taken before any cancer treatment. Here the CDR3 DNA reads TGTGCCAGCAGTTTGGGGCGTCGAGAGACCCAGTACTTC. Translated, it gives CASSLGRRETQYF. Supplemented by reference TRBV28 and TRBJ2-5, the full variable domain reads DVKVTQSSRYLVKRTGEKVFLECVQDMDHENMFWYRQDPGLGLRLIYFSYDVKMKEKGDIPEGYSVSREKKERFSLILESASTNQTSMYLCASSLGRRETQYFGPGTRLLVL.